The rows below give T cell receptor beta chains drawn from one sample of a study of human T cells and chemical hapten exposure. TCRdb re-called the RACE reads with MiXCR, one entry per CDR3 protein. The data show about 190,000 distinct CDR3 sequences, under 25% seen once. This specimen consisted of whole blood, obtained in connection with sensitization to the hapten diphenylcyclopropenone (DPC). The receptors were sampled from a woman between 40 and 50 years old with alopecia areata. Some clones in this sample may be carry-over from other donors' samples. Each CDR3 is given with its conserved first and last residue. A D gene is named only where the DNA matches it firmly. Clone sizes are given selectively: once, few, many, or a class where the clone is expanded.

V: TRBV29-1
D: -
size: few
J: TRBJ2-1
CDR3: CSDVSGYNEQFF
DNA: TGCAGCGACGTATCGGGGTACAATGAGCAGTTCTTC

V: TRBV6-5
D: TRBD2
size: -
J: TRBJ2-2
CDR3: CASSYSGLAGDTGELFF
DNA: TGTGCCAGCAGTTACTCAGGACTAGCGGGAGACACCGGGGAGCTGTTTTTT

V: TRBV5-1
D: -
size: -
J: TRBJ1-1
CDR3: CASRDSGGTEAFF
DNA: TGCGCCAGCCGGGACTCCGGAGGCACTGAAGCTTTCTTT

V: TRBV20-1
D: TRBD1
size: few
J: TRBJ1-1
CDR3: CSATTLGQDVAFF
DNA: TGCAGTGCTACCACTCTAGGACAGGACGTGGCTTTCTTT

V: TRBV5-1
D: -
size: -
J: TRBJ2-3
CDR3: CASSFTGSPDTQYF
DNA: TGCGCCAGCAGCTTCACGGGGAGCCCAGATACGCAGTATTTT

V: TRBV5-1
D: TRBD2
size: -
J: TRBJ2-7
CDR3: CASSINGRAVPEQYF
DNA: TGCGCCAGCAGCATAAACGGGAGGGCGGTTCCCGAGCAGTACTTC

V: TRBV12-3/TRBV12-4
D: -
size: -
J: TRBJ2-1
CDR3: CASTLGSLPYNEQFF
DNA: TGTGCCAGCACCCTAGGAAGCTTACCTTACAATGAGCAGTTCTTC

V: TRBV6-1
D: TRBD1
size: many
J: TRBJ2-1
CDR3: CASSYGTGVEGQFF
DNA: TGTGCCAGCAGTTACGGGACAGGCGTCGAAGGGCAGTTCTTC

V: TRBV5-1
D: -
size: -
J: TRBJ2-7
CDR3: CASSLQGGHYEQYF
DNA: TGCGCCAGCAGCTTGCAGGGGGGGCACTACGAGCAGTACTTC

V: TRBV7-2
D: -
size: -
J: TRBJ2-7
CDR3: CASSTQDGAYEQYF
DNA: TGTGCCAGCAGCACCCAGGACGGAGCCTACGAGCAGTACTTC

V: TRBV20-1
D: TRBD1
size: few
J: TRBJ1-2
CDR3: CSARGQDFNYGYTF
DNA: TGCAGTGCTAGGGGACAGGACTTTAACTATGGCTACACCTTC

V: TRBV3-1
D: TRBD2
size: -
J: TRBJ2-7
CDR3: CASGYGRLAGSYEQYF
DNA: TGTGCCAGCGGCTACGGCCGGCTAGCGGGCTCCTACGAGCAGTACTTC

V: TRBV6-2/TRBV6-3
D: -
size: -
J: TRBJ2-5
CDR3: CASSPLGGTQETQYF
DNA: TGTGCCAGCAGTCCACTGGGCGGGACCCAAGAGACCCAGTACTTC

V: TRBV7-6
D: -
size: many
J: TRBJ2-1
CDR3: CASSLAGGTYNEQFF
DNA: TGTGCCAGCAGCTTAGCGGGAGGCACCTACAATGAGCAGTTCTTC

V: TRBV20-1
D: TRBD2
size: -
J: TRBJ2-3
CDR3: CSARLSGTSGSGGTDTQYF
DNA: TGCAGTGCTAGACTTTCCGGGACTAGCGGGAGTGGTGGCACAGATACGCAGTATTTT

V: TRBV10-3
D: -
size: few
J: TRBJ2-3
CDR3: CAISKTDTQYF
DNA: TGTGCCATCAGTAAGACAGATACGCAGTATTTT

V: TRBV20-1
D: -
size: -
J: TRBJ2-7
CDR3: CSASSFGDEQYF
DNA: TGCAGTGCTAGCTCGTTCGGGGATGAGCAGTACTTC

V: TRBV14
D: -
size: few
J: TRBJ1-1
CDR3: CASSQTASRLNTEAFF
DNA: TGTGCCAGCAGCCAAACTGCGAGCCGATTGAACACTGAAGCTTTCTTT

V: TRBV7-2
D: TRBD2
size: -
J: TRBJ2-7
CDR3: CASSRHGREAPYEQYF
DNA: TGTGCCAGCAGCCGACACGGGCGGGAGGCCCCCTACGAGCAGTACTTC

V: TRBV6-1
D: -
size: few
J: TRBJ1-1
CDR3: CASSATLNTEAFF
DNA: TGTGCCAGCAGTGCAACCCTGAACACTGAAGCTTTCTTT

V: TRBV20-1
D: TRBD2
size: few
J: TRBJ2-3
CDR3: CSRTALAGTHTQYF
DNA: TGCAGCCGAACGGCACTAGCGGGTACCCATACGCAGTATTTT

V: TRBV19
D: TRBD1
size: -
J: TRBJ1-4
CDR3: CASSLTPDRVGEKLFF
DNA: TGTGCCAGTAGCCTAACCCCGGACAGGGTAGGTGAAAAACTGTTTTTT

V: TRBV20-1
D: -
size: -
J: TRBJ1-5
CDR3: CSARVPGSFNQPQHF
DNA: TGCAGTGCTAGAGTTCCAGGCTCCTTCAATCAGCCCCAGCATTTT

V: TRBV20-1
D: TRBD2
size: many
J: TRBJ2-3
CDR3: CSARTSGRPDTQYF
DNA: TGCAGTGCTAGGACTAGCGGGAGACCAGATACGCAGTATTTT

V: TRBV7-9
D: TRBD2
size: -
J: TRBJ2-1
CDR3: CASSPRPSGSSNEQFF
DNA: TGTGCCAGCAGCCCTCGTCCTAGCGGGAGTTCTAATGAGCAGTTCTTC

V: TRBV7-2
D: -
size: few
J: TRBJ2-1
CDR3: CASSFSGVAGYEQFF
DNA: TGTGCCAGCAGCTTCTCGGGTGTCGCCGGTTATGAGCAGTTCTTC

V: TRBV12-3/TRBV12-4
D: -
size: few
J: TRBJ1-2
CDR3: CASSFTGFGYTF
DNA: TGTGCCAGCAGTTTTACAGGGTTCGGCTACACCTTC

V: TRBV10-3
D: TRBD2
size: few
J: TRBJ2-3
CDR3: CAISRGLAGTDTQYF
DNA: TGTGCCATCAGTCGCGGACTAGCGGGTACAGATACGCAGTATTTT

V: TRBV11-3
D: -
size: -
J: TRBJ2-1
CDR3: CASSLSGQGASYNEQFF
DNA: TGTGCCAGCAGCTTATCGGGACAAGGAGCTTCCTACAATGAGCAGTTCTTC

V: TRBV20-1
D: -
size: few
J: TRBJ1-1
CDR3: CSARKGAEAFF
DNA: TGCAGTGCTAGAAAGGGGGCTGAAGCTTTCTTT

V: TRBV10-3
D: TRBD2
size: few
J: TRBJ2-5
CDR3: CAISPLAGGYLETQYF
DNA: TGTGCCATCAGCCCACTAGCGGGAGGGTACTTAGAGACCCAGTACTTC

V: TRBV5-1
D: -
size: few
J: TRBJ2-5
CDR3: CASRGQPYQETQYF
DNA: TGCGCCAGCAGAGGACAGCCCTACCAAGAGACCCAGTACTTC

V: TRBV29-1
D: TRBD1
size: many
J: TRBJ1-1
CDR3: CSTRTGVDTEAFF
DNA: TGCAGCACGCGGACAGGGGTCGACACTGAAGCTTTCTTT

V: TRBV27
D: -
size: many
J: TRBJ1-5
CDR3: CASSWSARGQPQHF
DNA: TGTGCCAGCAGTTGGTCAGCTCGGGGCCAGCCCCAGCATTTT

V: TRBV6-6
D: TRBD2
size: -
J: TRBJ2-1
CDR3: CASSRLAGGDNEQFF
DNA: TGTGCCAGCAGCAGACTAGCGGGAGGCGACAATGAGCAGTTCTTC

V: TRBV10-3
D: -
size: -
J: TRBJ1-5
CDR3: CAISPTDTNQPQHF
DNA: TGTGCCATCAGTCCTACAGACACCAATCAGCCCCAGCATTTT

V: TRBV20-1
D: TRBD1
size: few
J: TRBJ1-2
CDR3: CSARQQTGGKANYGYTF
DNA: TGCAGTGCTAGACAGCAGACAGGGGGGAAAGCTAACTATGGCTACACCTTC

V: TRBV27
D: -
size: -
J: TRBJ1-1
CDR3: CASSLPFRPEAFF
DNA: TGTGCCAGCAGTCTTCCCTTTCGACCTGAAGCTTTCTTT